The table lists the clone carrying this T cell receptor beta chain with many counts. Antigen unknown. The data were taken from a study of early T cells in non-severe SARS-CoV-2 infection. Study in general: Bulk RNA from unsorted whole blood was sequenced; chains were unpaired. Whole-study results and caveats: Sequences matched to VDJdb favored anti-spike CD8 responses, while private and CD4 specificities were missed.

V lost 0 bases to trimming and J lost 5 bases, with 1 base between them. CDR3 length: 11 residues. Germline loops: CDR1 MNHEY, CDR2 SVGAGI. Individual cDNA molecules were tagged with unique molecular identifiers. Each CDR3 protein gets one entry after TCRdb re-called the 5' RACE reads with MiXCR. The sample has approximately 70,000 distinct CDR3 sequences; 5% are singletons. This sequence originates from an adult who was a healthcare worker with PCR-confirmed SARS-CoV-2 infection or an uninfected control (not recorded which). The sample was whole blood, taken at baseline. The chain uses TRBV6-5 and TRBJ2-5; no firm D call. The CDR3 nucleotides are TGTGCCAGCAGTTACTCGGAGACCCAGTACTTC. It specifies CASSYSETQYF.